The 14 T cell receptor beta chains reported below all come from one sample, sequenced in a study of T cell repertoires in cytomegalovirus infection. The antigens for these receptors are not known. MiXCR, applied by TCRdb to the reads, yields one record per CDR3 protein. Found here are 800,000 to 950,000 distinct CDR3 sequences, roughly 33% of them singletons; the top ten hold roughly an eighth. Sequenced here: cultured CD8+ T cells from PBMCs, sampled from culture after CMV antigen stimulation. The receptors here all came from a human donor in good health (CMV status not recorded). Some clones in this sample may be carry-over from other donors' samples.

This clonotype was counted ten times or more. V and J are TRBV12-3 or TRBV12-4 and TRBJ1-2; D is unclear. The CDR3 spans 13 residues. Trimming removed 0 bases from V and 8 bases from J, with 10 bases in between. The DNA for the CDR3 is TGTGCCAGCAGTTTAGCGCGCCAGAGAGGCTACACCTTC. Amino acid sequence: CASSLARQRGYTF.

About this clonotype itself: The junction departs from germline at one end; a sequencing error may be responsible. The chain recombines TRBV29-1 with TRBJ1-2; no clear D gene. The CDR3 is made up of 10 amino acids. Per germline, CDR1 SQVTM and CDR2 ANQGSEA. CDR3 DNA sequence: TGCAGCGTTCAAGACTATGGCTACACCTTC. It encodes CSVQDYGYTF.

In its sample, this clonotype was seen many times. The chain couples TRBV7-8 to TRBJ1-2; 7 bases fit TRBD1. Germline CDR1 is SGHVS and CDR2 is FQNEAQ. This CDR3 has 17 amino acids. The V and J ends lost 5 bases and 0 bases, in that order; junction bases with no gene match: 12. The CDR3 coding sequence is TGTGCCAGCAGCCTCCGGACAGGTCCCTCCGCTAACTATGGCTACACCTTC. Residues: CASSLRTGPSANYGYTF.

The rearrangement uses TRBV6-1 and TRBJ1-5; the match to TRBD1 covers 10 bases. The junction had 13 bases not matched to a gene; V was cut back by 3 bases and J by 5 bases. Per germline, CDR1 MNHNS and CDR2 SASEGT. The CDR3 loop spans 18 amino acids. The CDR3 bases are TGTGCCAGCAGTGAGTGGACAGGGGGTCTGGGGACCGATCAGCCCCAGCATTTT. Translated, it gives CASSEWTGGLGTDQPQHF.

This clonotype was found a few times. The chain uses TRBV15 and TRBJ2-1; D is ambiguous. Deletions cut 3 bases from V and 8 bases from J, with 14 bases between. CDR1 and CDR2 (germline): LNHNV, YYDKDF (reference sequence). The CDR3 has 14 amino acids. The CDR3 bases are TGTGCCACCAGCAGTTGGGCCGGTCGGGATGAGCAGTTCTTC. Its translation: CATSSWAGRDEQFF. Complete variable domain (other parts from reference TRBV15 and TRBJ2-1): DAMVIQNPRYQVTQFGKPVTLSCSQTLNHNVMYWYQQKSSQAPKLLFHYYDKDFNNEADTPDNFQSRRPNTSFCFLDIRSPGLGDTAMYLCATSSWAGRDEQFFGPGTRLTVL.

This clonotype was found a few times. The chain links TRBV6-6 to TRBJ1-1; perhaps TRBD1 as D (5 bases). Germline CDR1 is MNHNY and CDR2 is SVGAGI (reference sequence). Trimming removed 2 bases from V and 7 bases from J, with 11 bases in between. The CDR3 is made up of 13 amino acids. The CDR3 nucleotides are TGTGCCAGCAGTTACACCAGGGTCGATGAAGCTTTCTTT. As protein: CASSYTRVDEAFF.

The chain joins TRBV9 to TRBJ1-2; TRBD1 aligns across 7 bases. Germline assignment: CDR1 SGDLS and CDR2 YYNGEE. The junction had 6 bases not matched to a gene; V was cut back by 1 base and J by 3 bases. This CDR3 contains 15 residues. CDR3 sequence (DNA): TGTGCCAGCAGCGTACCCCTTCAGGGGGACTATGGCTACACCTTC. Protein sequence: CASSVPLQGDYGYTF.

This chain's CDR3 is CASSRLAGEVQPQHF. As DNA, the CDR3 is TGTGCCAGTAGTCGTCTGGCAGGGGAGGTTCAGCCCCAGCATTTT. V and J are TRBV19 and TRBJ1-5; maybe TRBD1 (6 bases). V lost 5 bases and J 6 bases, leaving 17 bases between the germline ends. Germline V gene lookup returns CDR1 LNHDA and CDR2 SQIVND (reference sequence). The CDR3 consists of 15 residues.

This clonotype turned up a few times. The CDR3 DNA sequence: TGTGCCAGCAGGCAGGGACAGGCAGTCTATGGCTACACCTTC. As protein: CASRQGQAVYGYTF. This sequence joins TRBV7-9 and TRBJ1-2, with 8 positions matching TRBD1. The germline V gene encodes CDR1 SEHNR and CDR2 FQNEAQ (reference sequence). The CDR3 covers 14 residues. With V trimmed by 6 bases and J by 4 bases, 7 bases remained unmatched.

This chain joins TRBV7-6 and TRBJ2-1; D remains ambiguous. The ends were cut back, 0 bases at V and 8 bases at J, with 17 bases in the middle. The germline V gene has CDR1 SGHVS and CDR2 FNYEAQ. The CDR3 contains 16 residues. Here the CDR3 reads CASSLASPRAGDEQFF. As DNA, the CDR3 is TGTGCCAGCAGCTTAGCGTCTCCGAGAGCTGGAGATGAGCAGTTCTTC.

The genes are TRBV27 and TRBJ1-6; D call uncertain. Trimming took off 3 bases at V and 13 bases at J, with 13 bases between the two ends. CDR3 size: 13 residues. From germline, CDR1 is MNHEY and CDR2 SMNVEV (reference sequence). The CDR3 region has the DNA TGTGCCAGCAGTTTCTTCCGTGAAATGCCCCTCCACTTT. This sequence encodes CASSFFREMPLHF.

V and J are TRBV2 and TRBJ2-7; 10 nucleotides match TRBD1. This CDR3 has 15 residues. The germline gives CDR1 SNHLY, CDR2 FYNNEI. Trimming removed 6 bases from V and 2 bases from J; junction bases left unmatched: 7. The CDR3 bases are TGTGCCAGCAGACCTCCGGGACAGGGGACCTACGAGCAGTACGTC. Its protein is CASRPPGQGTYEQYV.

This clonotype has a count of ten or more. The chain couples TRBV6-2 or TRBV6-3 to TRBJ2-1; possible D gene TRBD2, 5 bases. The CDR3 consists of 13 residues. Between the trimmed V and J ends, which lost 9 bases and 1 base, there was a span of 10 bases. Germline values: CDR1 MNHEY, CDR2 SVGEGT. CDR3 nucleotides: TGTGCCAGTGGACTGTTGTCCTACAATGAGCAGTTCTTC. Protein product: CASGLLSYNEQFF.

The V gene is TRBV5-1, the J gene TRBJ2-2; TRBD1 agrees at 7 bases. The CDR3 length is 19 residues. The germline CDR1 and CDR2 sequences are SGHRS and YFSETQ. The J segment lost 0 bases and the V segment lost 3 bases, leaving 14 bases of the junction unmatched. CDR3 loop: CASSSLTGLEVSNTGELFF. The CDR3 DNA follows: TGCGCCAGCAGCTCATTGACAGGGCTTGAGGTTTCGAACACCGGGGAGCTGTTTTTT.